Each of the 26 T cell receptor beta chains below was sequenced from the same sample in a study of CD8+ T cells in alopecia areata. Once RNA had been extracted, it was reverse transcribed into cDNA to act as the sequencing template. The protocol was immunoSEQ multiplex PCR, while the TCRdb copy is restricted to in-frame clones and leaves out a portion. The sample presents some 120,000 clones, none singletons. The sequenced material came from lesional skin. The receptors derive from a C3H/HeJ mouse with alopecia areata. Mouse MHC haplotype: H2-k.

Details on this clone: Mouse gene names apply. The CDR3 goes on 4 residues after the read ends, and that part is filled in from the germline J gene. The same CDR3 arises from other DNA sequences in this sample as well. The V and J genes are TRBV1 and TRBJ1-1; TRBD1 aligns across 7 bases. The J segment lost 1 base and the V segment lost 3 bases, leaving 5 bases of the junction unmatched. The V gene's germline CDR1 is NSQYPW and CDR2 LRSPGD (reference sequence). The CDR3 runs 15 residues. This chain's CDR3 is CTCSAARQGNTEVFF. The covered CDR3 bases are TGCACCTGCAGTGCCGCTAGACAGGGGAACACA.

Only a few counts were recorded for this clone. Mouse gene names and germline throughout. The read falls 4 residues short of the CDR3 end, and the missing part is taken from the germline J gene. The chain carries TRBV19 and TRBJ2-1, with 7 bases identical to TRBD2. CDR1 is FNHDT and CDR2 is SITEND in the germline V gene (reference sequence). The CDR3 length is 11 residues. Partial CDR3 DNA: TGTGCCAGCAGGGGGGGGGCT. It specifies CASRGGA. The whole CDR3 region reads CASRGGAEQFF.

This clone turned up a few times. Any gene name here is a mouse gene name. The missing CDR3 end, 4 residues past where the read stops, is filled in from the germline J gene. The genes are TRBV1 and TRBJ1-1, with 7 bases matching TRBD1. CDR1 NSQYPW and CDR2 LRSPGD come from the germline V gene (reference sequence). The CDR3 runs 14 residues. V was clipped by 3 bases and J by 4 bases; unmatched bases: 5. CDR3 loop: CTCSANRGGTEVFF. Incomplete CDR3 DNA: TGCACCTGCAGTGCTAACAGGGGCGGCACA.

About this clone: The genes are named according to mouse. From the germline J gene comes the end of the CDR3, since the read stops 4 residues before it. V usage is TRBV1 and J usage is TRBJ1-1; 7 bases line up with TRBD1. From germline, CDR1 is NSQYPW and CDR2 LRSPGD (reference sequence). This CDR3 has 16 amino acids. V lost 0 bases and J lost 0; bases outside the gene matches: 4. Here the CDR3 reads CTCSADMQGANTEVFF. The part of the CDR3 DNA that was read is TGCACCTGCAGTGCAGATATGCAGGGGGCAAACACA. Complete variable domain (other parts from reference TRBV1 and TRBJ1-1): VTLLEQNPRWRLVPRGQAVNLRCILKNSQYPWMSWYQQDLQKQLQWLFTLRSPGDKEVKSLPGADYLATRVTDTELRLQVANMSQGRTLYCTCSADMQGANTEVFFGKGTRLTVV.

This clone was seen a handful of times. Gene names are the mouse ones. The observed sequence ends 4 residues before the CDR3 terminus, with the missing tail filled in from the germline J gene. The chain couples TRBV13-3 to TRBJ2-5; D unresolved. The germline gives CDR1 NNHDY, CDR2 SYVADS. CDR3 length equals 12 residues. Partial CDR3 DNA: TGTGCCAGCAGTCTGGTCGAAGAC. Protein sequence: CASSLVED. The entire CDR3 sequence reads CASSLVEDTQYF.

This clone was detected a few times. Here the gene names and germline are mouse. The sequenced fragment ends 4 residues before the CDR3 boundary, so the rest is inferred from the germline J gene. The chain couples TRBV13-1 to TRBJ2-5, with TRBD2 matching 8 bases. The trim removed 1 base at V and 0 bases at J, leaving 7 bases unmatched. The CDR3 runs 17 residues. The germline V gene encodes CDR1 NSHNY and CDR2 SYGAGN. The CDR3 here is CASSDLLDWVNQDTQYF. The sequenced part of the CDR3 DNA is TGTGCCAGCAGTGATTTACTGGACTGGGTTAACCAAGAC.

This clone was observed a few times. Germline and genes here are mouse. The read is 4 residues too short to cover the CDR3 end, so that end is filled in from the germline J gene. The chain combines TRBV13-3 with TRBJ2-2; TRBD2 aligns across 7 bases. V lost 3 bases, J lost 4 bases, and 3 bases stayed unmatched. Germline CDR1 NNHDY, CDR2 SYVADS. CDR3 size: 14 residues. The sequenced CDR3 bases are TGTGCCAGCAGTGTTCTGGGGGTCACCGGG. Translating it yields CASSVLGVTG. The complete CDR3 reads CASSVLGVTGQLYF.

Of note for this clone: Germline and genes here are mouse. CDR3 DNA, as far as it was read: TGTGCCAGCAGTACCTTACCCGACAGCGCAAACACA. Translating gives CASSTLPDSANT. The complete CDR3 protein is CASSTLPDSANTEVFF. The J gene is TRBJ1-1, the V gene TRBV19; TRBD1 might be the D (5 bases). The read terminates 4 residues ahead of where the CDR3 ends, so the germline J gene completes it. This CDR3 has 16 amino acids. The V end lost 3 bases, the J end lost 0 bases, and 15 bases lay between the germline ends. CDR1 FNHDT and CDR2 SITEND come from the germline V gene (reference sequence).

Comments on this clone: Gene names are mouse gene names. The missing CDR3 end, 4 residues past where the read stops, is filled in from the germline J gene. The V and J genes are TRBV19 and TRBJ2-1, with D tentatively TRBD1 (6 bases). The CDR3 length is 15 residues. V lost 2 bases to trimming and J lost 3 bases, with 12 bases between them. The germline V gene has CDR1 FNHDT and CDR2 SITEND (reference sequence). The CDR3 sequence is CASSMRPGVYAEQFF. The covered CDR3 bases are TGTGCCAGCAGTATGAGGCCAGGGGTCTATGCT.

This clone has a handful of counts. Mouse names are used for the genes. The read finishes 4 residues shy of the CDR3 end, and the germline J gene is used to complete it. The chain carries TRBV17 and TRBJ2-7; maybe TRBD1 (6 bases). The V end lost 6 bases, the J end lost 3 bases, and 15 bases lay between the germline ends. The germline CDR1 and CDR2 sequences are MNHDT and YYDKIL. CDR3 size: 14 residues. The CDR3 sequence: CASSSRDKNYEQYF. The CDR3 bases that were read are TGTGCTAGCAGCTCCCGGGACAAAAACTAT. The entire variable domain, with the rest obtained from reference TRBV17 and TRBJ2-7, is as follows: DTTVKQNPRYKLARVGKPVNLICSQTMNHDTMYWYQKKPNQAPKLLLFYYDKILNREADTFEKFQSSRPNNSFCSLYIGSAGLEYSAMYLCASSSRDKNYEQYFGPGTRLTVL.

In regard to this clone: Genes and germline come from the mouse. The read ends 4 residues shy of where the CDR3 ends; the end is completed using the germline J gene. V usage is TRBV13-3 and J usage is TRBJ2-3, with TRBD2 identical over 10 bases. The junction had 4 bases not matched to a gene; V was cut back by 5 bases and J by 1 base. Germline CDR1 and CDR2: NNHDY and SYVADS. The CDR3 is 15 residues long. The DNA read from the CDR3 is TGTGCCAGCAGCCACGGACTGGGGGGTGCAGAA. Its translation is CASSHGLGGAE. The whole CDR3 reads CASSHGLGGAETLYF.

This clone was picked up many times. Gene names are the mouse ones. Sequencing ends 4 residues short of the CDR3 end; the germline J gene provides the rest. The chain employs TRBV13-3 and TRBJ2-3; maybe TRBD1 (5 bases). Germline CDR1 is NNHDY and CDR2 is SYVADS. V lost 4 bases, J lost 0 bases, and 12 bases lay in between. CDR3 length: 15 amino acids. The CDR3 sequence: CASSQDKSSAETLYF. The covered CDR3 bases are TGTGCCAGCAGTCAGGACAAATCTAGTGCAGAA.

This clone was counted only a few times. Gene names refer to mouse genes. With the read ending 4 residues before the CDR3 end, the germline J gene is used to fill in that end. The V and J genes are TRBV13-1 and TRBJ1-1, with 8 bases lining up with TRBD1. Unmatched junction bases numbered 8, after V lost 5 bases and J lost 2 bases. The CDR3 is made up of 15 amino acids. Germline-derived CDR1 and CDR2 are NSHNY and SYGAGN. Incomplete CDR3 DNA: TGTGCCAGCAGGCCCTCCGGGACAGGCAACACA. Protein sequence: CASRPSGTGNT. The CDR3 reads in full as CASRPSGTGNTEVFF.

Remarks on this clone: These gene names are mouse names. The read ends 4 residues before the CDR3 terminus; that terminus is restored from the germline J gene. This sequence joins TRBV19 and TRBJ1-4, with a possible D match to TRBD1 (5 bases). V was shortened by 4 bases and J by 0 bases, with 10 bases between the two germline ends. CDR3 size: 15 residues. In germline, CDR1 is FNHDT, CDR2 SITEND (reference sequence). This CDR3 is CASSPTGISNERLFF. The CDR3 DNA, read in part, is TGTGCCAGCAGTCCCACAGGAATTTCCAACGAA.

Only a few counts were recorded for this clone. Germline and genes here are mouse. The read stops 4 residues short of the end of the CDR3; the missing end is completed from the germline J gene. J is TRBJ2-7 and V is TRBV13-3; 11 bases fit TRBD2. Germline assignment: CDR1 NNHDY and CDR2 SYVADS. Trimming took 2 bases from V and 3 from J; bases not matched to a gene: 4. The CDR3 sequence is 15 residues long. The part of the CDR3 DNA that was read is TGTGCCAGCAGTGAGGGGACTGGGGGCGTCTAT. It translates to CASSEGTGGVY. The complete CDR3 sequence is CASSEGTGGVYEQYF.

For this clone: Gene names refer to mouse genes. This CDR3 is CASSGLGFNYAEQFF. The sequenced part of the CDR3 DNA is TGTGCCAGCAGTGGACTGGGTTTTAACTATGCT. The J gene is TRBJ2-1, the V gene TRBV13-3, with TRBD2 matching 7 bases. The CDR3 end is not reached by the read, which stops 4 residues before it; the germline J gene fills it in. Losses at the gene ends were 3 bases for V and 0 bases for J; bases not matched to a gene: 3. Germline V CDR1 and CDR2: NNHDY, SYVADS. The CDR3 has 15 residues.

In this sample, this clone turned up a few times. Germline and genes here are mouse. The read ends 4 residues before the CDR3 terminus; that terminus is restored from the germline J gene. V usage is TRBV31 and J usage is TRBJ2-1; TRBD2 agrees at 11 bases. This CDR3 region has 15 residues. Germline V gene sequence: CDR1 GKSSPN, CDR2 SITVG. CDR3 bases read: TGTGCCTGGAGCCCTCTACTGGGGGGGCGCGCT. It specifies CAWSPLLGGRA. The entire CDR3 reads CAWSPLLGGRAEQFF.

This clone was observed at least ten times. The gene names here belong to mouse. This CDR3 is CASRPSGQFSNERLFF. The part of the CDR3 DNA that was read is TGTGCCAGCAGGCCCTCGGGACAGTTTTCCAACGAA. V is TRBV13-3 and J is TRBJ1-4; 7 bases fit TRBD1. The read ends 4 residues early relative to the CDR3; the germline J gene fills the gap. The CDR3 length is 16 residues. Germline V CDR1 and CDR2: NNHDY, SYVADS. The V and J ends lost 5 bases and 0 bases, in that order; junction bases with no gene match: 7.

Worth noting for this clone: The gene symbols are mouse symbols. The sequence runs out 4 residues before the end of the CDR3; the remainder is reconstructed from the germline J gene. The gene calls are TRBV13-1 and TRBJ2-5; D not resolved. This CDR3 has 12 residues. Trimming took 4 bases from V and 3 from J, leaving 6 bases between them. CDR1 is NSHNY and CDR2 is SYGAGN in the germline V gene. CDR3 protein: CASSPQQDTQYF. Partial CDR3 DNA: TGTGCCAGCAGTCCCCAACAAGAC.

Points on this clone: Each gene name is a mouse one. The missing CDR3 end, 4 residues past where the read stops, is filled in from the germline J gene. The rearrangement joins TRBV13-3 to TRBJ2-2, with a tentative D call TRBD1 (6 bases). V lost 5 bases to trimming and J lost 0 bases, with 14 bases between them. This CDR3 region has 16 residues. Germline V CDR1 and CDR2: NNHDY, SYVADS. The CDR3 here is CASSPGTSSNTGQLYF. The sequenced part of the CDR3 DNA is TGTGCCAGCAGCCCCGGGACATCTTCAAACACCGGG.

This clone showed up just a few times. Gene names refer to mouse genes. The read ends 4 residues shy of where the CDR3 ends; the end is completed using the germline J gene. The chain is built from TRBV14 and TRBJ2-1; TRBD1 might be the D (5 bases). CDR1 is SGHDT, CDR2 FRDEAV, per germline. V lost 1 base, J lost 0 bases, and 8 bases lay in between. This CDR3 is built from 15 residues. The CDR3 DNA, read in part, is TGTGCCAGCAGTTTCCCACAGGATAACTATGCT. Its protein product is CASSFPQDNYA. The full CDR3 is CASSFPQDNYAEQFF.

This clone turned up a few times. Gene names and germline refer to mouse. The DNA ends 4 residues before the CDR3 does, and the rest of the CDR3 is filled in from the germline J gene. This chain links TRBV17 with TRBJ2-7; the match to TRBD1 covers 8 bases. Germline V gives CDR1 MNHDT, CDR2 YYDKIL. Trimming at V came to 3 bases and at J to 2 bases, leaving 3 bases not matched to a gene. The CDR3 sequence is 14 residues long. CDR3 residues: CASSSHRGTYEQYF. The CDR3 bases that were read are TGTGCTAGCAGTAGTCACAGGGGGACCTAT. The full variable domain, in which reference TRBV17 and TRBJ2-7 provide the parts outside the CDR3, is DTTVKQNPRYKLARVGKPVNLICSQTMNHDTMYWYQKKPNQAPKLLLFYYDKILNREADTFEKFQSSRPNNSFCSLYIGSAGLEYSAMYLCASSSHRGTYEQYFGPGTRLTVL.

This clone showed up just a few times. Gene names are the mouse ones. The CDR3 goes on 4 residues after the read ends, and that part is filled in from the germline J gene. V usage is TRBV19 and J usage is TRBJ2-5; weak D call: TRBD2 (6 bases). The germline V gene encodes CDR1 FNHDT and CDR2 SITEND (reference sequence). This CDR3 is built from 12 residues. CDR3 DNA, as far as it was read: TGTGCCAGCAGTAATCTGGGGGAC. Its translation: CASSNLGD. The full CDR3 protein reads CASSNLGDTQYF.

To note about this clone: Mouse gene names and germline throughout. The missing CDR3 end, 4 residues past where the read stops, is filled in from the germline J gene. This chain links TRBV13-3 with TRBJ1-1, with a possible D match to TRBD1 (6 bases). The CDR3 covers 14 residues. Germline V gene data show CDR1 as NNHDY and CDR2 as SYVADS. The CDR3: CASSDEGGQTEVFF. Partial CDR3 DNA: TGTGCCAGCAGTGATGAGGGGGGGCAGACA.

This clone was seen a handful of times. Here the gene names and germline are mouse. From the germline J gene comes the end of the CDR3, since the read stops 4 residues before it. The rearrangement joins TRBV16 to TRBJ2-2; TRBD2 matches at 8 bases. This CDR3 is 17 amino acids long. With V trimmed by 1 base and J by 4 bases, 8 bases remained unmatched. Germline-derived CDR1 and CDR2 are SGHSA and FRNQAP. The CDR3 bases that were read are TGTGCAAGCAGCTTAGGGCTGGGGGGCCCCACCACCGGG. This gives the protein CASSLGLGGPTTG. The complete CDR3 protein is CASSLGLGGPTTGQLYF.

This clone was recorded a few times. Genes and germline are mouse. Read coverage stops 4 residues before the CDR3 terminus; the germline J gene supplies the remainder. J is TRBJ2-3 and V is TRBV19; D gene uncertain. The V and J ends lost 4 bases and 2 bases respectively, with 8 bases between them. Germline loops: CDR1 FNHDT, CDR2 SITEND (reference sequence). The CDR3 is 13 amino acids. The sequenced CDR3 bases are TGTGCCAGCAGTCCTAACAATGCAGAA. It yields the protein CASSPNNAE. The entire CDR3 protein is CASSPNNAETLYF.